The entry below describes one TCR beta chain. The antigen is undetermined. The CDR3 loop spans 17 amino acids. Germline-derived CDR1 and CDR2 are MDHEN and SYDVKM. Trimming removed 0 bases from V and 0 bases from J; junction bases left unmatched: 8. These data are taken from a study of beta chain features in type 1 diabetes. The study's findings and limits: Shorter TCRB CDR3s, moderately but significantly so, were found in Type 1 diabetes patients in all four CD4+ subsets.

All of the isolated RNA was reverse transcribed, so expressed TCRB transcripts were sequenced. Repertoires were generated with immunoSEQ multiplex PCR, while TCRdb's copy carries only in-frame clones and drops some. The data show about 170,000 clones, around 8% seen once. The source is a woman aged 40 to 55 with type 1 diabetes. The specimen was central memory CD4+ T cells from blood. The V call is TRBV28, the J call TRBJ2-7; 7 bases fit TRBD2. The CDR3 DNA reads TGTGCCAGCAGTTTATGGGAATTAAGCGGGGACTCCTACGAGCAGTACTTC. Protein sequence: CASSLWELSGDSYEQYF. The whole variable domain, remainder taken from reference TRBV28 and TRBJ2-7, is DVKVTQSSRYLVKRTGEKVFLECVQDMDHENMFWYRQDPGLGLRLIYFSYDVKMKEKGDIPEGYSVSREKKERFSLILESASTNQTSMYLCASSLWELSGDSYEQYFGPGTRLTVT.